This entry lists 8 T cell receptor beta chains sequenced from one sample in a study of graft-versus-host responses after intestinal transplantation. Their antigen targets remain unknown. The method was immunoSEQ multiplex PCR; TCRdb's version includes in-frame clones alone and lacks a portion of them. The data hold over 100,000 clones, with approximately 95% observed a single time. Sequenced here: unstimulated CD8+ T cells sorted from spleen or lymph node cells, sampled before intestinal transplant. Every receptor here comes from a human donor who received an intestinal transplant.

The CDR3 DNA reads as TGTGCCAGCAGCAGAACAGAGGGCGGGGCCGGGGAGCTGTTTTTT. This translates into CASSRTEGGAGELFF. The genes are TRBV7-9 and TRBJ2-2; D perhaps matches TRBD2 (6 bases). The germline V gene encodes CDR1 SEHNR and CDR2 FQNEAQ (reference sequence). Trimming removed 5 bases at V and 6 bases at J, with 16 bases between. The length of the CDR3 is 15 residues. The full variable domain, with the rest looked up from reference TRBV7-9 and TRBJ2-2, is DTGVSQNPRHKITKRGQNVTFRCDPISEHNRLYWYRQTLGQGPEFLTYFQNEAQLEKSRLLSDRFSAERPKGSFSTLEIQRTEQGDSAMYLCASSRTEGGAGELFFGEGSRLTVL.

CDR3 nucleotides: TGTGCCACCAGCAGATCCACAGGGTCTATGTACAATGAGCAGTTCTTC. This codes for CATSRSTGSMYNEQFF. The chain links TRBV15 to TRBJ2-1; possibly TRBD1 for D (6 bases). Germline loops: CDR1 LNHNV, CDR2 YYDKDF (reference sequence). This CDR3 region has 16 residues. V was shortened by 2 bases and J by 4 bases, with 15 bases between the two germline ends.

The chain has TRBV5-6 and TRBJ1-2; D uncertain. In germline, CDR1 is SGHDT, CDR2 YYEEEE. CDR3 length equals 13 residues. Between the trimmed V and J ends, which lost 2 bases and 2 bases, there was a span of 7 bases. In DNA, the CDR3 is TGTGCCAGCAGCTTCGGGGAAAACTATGGCTACACCTTC. As protein: CASSFGENYGYTF.

CDR3 bases: TGTGCCAGCGGACTCTCTCGACAGCCAGTTGGCTACACCTTC. The encoded protein is CASGLSRQPVGYTF. The chain couples TRBV11-2 to TRBJ1-2, with a tentative D call TRBD1 (5 bases). CDR1 and CDR2 (germline): SGHAT, FQNNGV. Trimming took 8 bases from V and 7 from J, leaving 20 bases between them. The CDR3 is 14 amino acids.

Comment on this clone: The sample carries other DNA sequences with the same CDR3. The genes are TRBV5-6 and TRBJ2-5; D perhaps matches TRBD2 (6 bases). Germline loops: CDR1 SGHDT, CDR2 YYEEEE. Deletions cut 4 bases from V and 5 bases from J, with 9 bases between. The CDR3 is 12 amino acids. CDR3 nucleotides: TGTGCCAGCAGCCGTGGGGGGGAGACCCAGTACTTC. This gives the protein CASSRGGETQYF.

In this sample, this clone turned up a few times. The CDR3 sequence is CASSLTSGKTKNIQYF. Written as DNA, the CDR3 is TGTGCCAGCAGCTTAACTAGCGGCAAAACCAAAAACATTCAGTACTTC. V gene TRBV7-9 combines with J gene TRBJ2-4; 8 nucleotides match TRBD2. The CDR3 is 16 residues long. V lost 2 bases and J lost 2; bases outside the gene matches: 5. The germline gives CDR1 SEHNR, CDR2 FQNEAQ (reference sequence). Full variable domain (remainder filled in from reference TRBV7-9 and TRBJ2-4): DTGVSQNPRHKITKRGQNVTFRCDPISEHNRLYWYRQTLGQGPEFLTYFQNEAQLEKSRLLSDRFSAERPKGSFSTLEIQRTEQGDSAMYLCASSLTSGKTKNIQYFGAGTRLSVL.

CDR3 sequence: CASSLVSGQESTDTQYF. In nucleotides, the CDR3 is TGTGCCAGCAGCTTAGTCTCCGGACAGGAGAGCACAGATACGCAGTATTTT. J is TRBJ2-3 and V is TRBV11-2; 7 nucleotides align to TRBD1. The CDR3 is 17 residues long. V was clipped by 1 base and J by 0 bases; unmatched bases: 7. Germline values: CDR1 SGHAT, CDR2 FQNNGV.

The V call is TRBV25-1, the J call TRBJ1-1, with D hard to call. Between the trimmed V and J ends, which lost 3 bases and 4 bases, there was a span of 6 bases. The germline V gene has CDR1 MGHDK and CDR2 SYGVNS. CDR3 size: 12 residues. CDR3: CASSDPPTEAFF. The CDR3 bases are TGTGCCAGCAGTGATCCACCCACTGAAGCTTTCTTT.